The present TCR beta chain was sequenced within a study of blood T cell repertoires in COVID-19. Some clones are missing from TCRdb's copy, which holds only in-frame ones; the method was immunoSEQ multiplex PCR. The table has 200,000 to 250,000 clones, around 89% seen once. CDR1 and CDR2 (germline): SGHRS, YFSETQ. With 4 bases clipped from V and 4 bases from J, the junction kept 11 bases outside the gene matches. This CDR3 spans 16 amino acids. The V and J genes are TRBV5-1 and TRBJ2-1; 7 bases agree with TRBD2. This clonotype was sampled from a woman in her twenties or thirties who had recovered from COVID-19. Sequencing used PBMCs or T cells enriched from blood (not recorded which). CDR3 protein: CASSIDPREGYNEQFF. Here the CDR3 DNA reads TGCGCCAGCAGCATCGACCCCAGGGAGGGATACAATGAGCAGTTCTTC. The whole variable domain, filled in from reference TRBV5-1 and TRBJ2-1, reads KAGVTQTPRYLIKTRGQQVTLSCSPISGHRSVSWYQQTPGQGLQFLFEYFSETQRNKGNFPGRFSGRQFSNSRSEMNVSTLELGDSALYLCASSIDPREGYNEQFFGPGTRLTVL.